A selection of T cell receptor beta chains follows, all from one sample in a study of T cell repertoires in cytomegalovirus infection. TCRdb passed the reads through MiXCR, listing each CDR3 protein once. The sample yields just under 300,000 distinct CDR3 sequences, about 8.8% seen once. Sequencing input: PBMCs. These receptors were obtained from a human donor in good health (CMV status not recorded). Some clones in this sample may be carry-over from other donors' samples. CDR3s include the opening cysteine and the closing phenylalanine or tryptophan. D genes are given only for firm matches. A clone size is listed for some rows: how often the clone was seen (once, few, many), or a class if it is expanded.

j_gene,abundance,v_gene,d_gene,CDR3aa,CDR3nt
TRBJ1-1,many,TRBV11-2,.,CASSTIRGEAFF,TGTGCCAGCAGCACCATCAGAGGGGAAGCTTTCTTT
TRBJ2-7,many,TRBV7-9,TRBD2,CASSLNGEGYEQYF,TGTGCCAGCAGCTTAAACGGGGAGGGCTACGAGCAGTACTTC
TRBJ2-1,.,TRBV20-1,TRBD1,CSARGHRGYEQFF,TGCAGTGCTAGAGGCCACAGGGGCTATGAGCAGTTCTTC
TRBJ2-2,many,TRBV7-2,.,CASSPTGTVNTGELFF,TGTGCCAGCAGCCCGACCGGGACGGTGAACACCGGGGAGCTGTTTTTT
TRBJ2-1,.,TRBV2,TRBD1,CASGRDRGYNEQFF,TGTGCCAGTGGCCGGGACAGGGGCTACAATGAGCAGTTCTTC
TRBJ2-5,.,TRBV20-1,.,CSARVVVGGAKETQYF,TGCAGTGCTAGAGTGGTGGTTGGCGGGGCCAAGGAGACCCAGTACTTC
TRBJ2-3,many,TRBV6-2/TRBV6-3,TRBD1,CASSSGQGEGDTQYF,TGTGCCAGCAGTTCTGGACAGGGGGAAGGCGATACGCAGTATTTT
TRBJ1-5,many,TRBV20-1,.,CSARDDGVGQPQHF,TGCAGTGCTAGAGATGACGGGGTCGGTCAGCCCCAGCATTTT
TRBJ1-2,many,TRBV29-1,.,CSVEDGEIYGYTF,TGCAGCGTTGAAGATGGGGAAATCTATGGCTACACCTTC
TRBJ1-5,many,TRBV11-2,.,CASSSVSGGNQPQHF,TGTGCCAGCAGCTCCGTATCGGGGGGCAATCAGCCCCAGCATTTT
TRBJ1-2,many,TRBV19,.,CASSTRGTMDGYTF,TGTGCCAGTAGTACTCGGGGCACTATGGATGGCTACACCTTC
TRBJ2-7,many,TRBV7-2,.,CASSTAPGITYEQYF,TGTGCCAGCAGTACGGCCCCGGGAATAACCTACGAGCAGTACTTC
TRBJ1-2,.,TRBV20-1,.,CSAQPYPRGVYGYTF,TGCAGTGCGCAACCCTACCCCCGGGGAGTCTATGGCTACACCTTC
TRBJ2-4,.,TRBV20-1,TRBD1,CSAPDRVAKNIQYF,TGCAGTGCACCCGACAGGGTAGCCAAAAACATTCAGTACTTC
TRBJ1-2,many,TRBV28,.,CASSLGGRGYGYTF,TGTGCCAGCAGTTTAGGGGGCAGGGGCTATGGCTACACCTTC
TRBJ1-2,few,TRBV12-3/TRBV12-4,.,CASSPEGAWYGYTF,TGTGCCAGCAGTCCCGAGGGCGCATGGTATGGCTACACCTTC
TRBJ2-1,few,TRBV18,.,CAMTMGNEQFF,TGTGCCATGACAATGGGGAATGAGCAGTTCTTC
TRBJ1-1,many,TRBV28,.,CASSFVGRMNTEAFF,TGTGCCAGCAGTTTTGTAGGGAGAATGAACACTGAAGCTTTCTTT
TRBJ1-2,many,TRBV7-2,TRBD1,CASSSLRTGFGYTF,TGTGCCAGCAGCTCTCTGAGGACAGGGTTTGGCTACACCTTC
TRBJ2-1,many,TRBV7-3,TRBD1,CASSSGPPTGYNEQFF,TGTGCCAGCAGCTCTGGACCACCGACAGGGTACAATGAGCAGTTCTTC
TRBJ1-1,.,TRBV20-1,.,CSARDRIGRPEAFF,TGCAGTGCTAGAGATCGGATTGGTAGGCCTGAAGCTTTCTTT
TRBJ1-1,.,TRBV3-1,TRBD1,CASSPKRGRGRNTEAFF,TGTGCCAGCAGCCCTAAAAGGGGGCGCGGTCGGAACACTGAAGCTTTCTTT
TRBJ2-5,many,TRBV7-9,.,CASSSWRDQETQYF,TGTGCCAGCAGCTCCTGGAGGGACCAAGAGACCCAGTACTTC
TRBJ2-1,many,TRBV10-3,.,CAISEGVPSYNEQFF,TGTGCCATCAGTGAGGGCGTCCCCTCCTACAATGAGCAGTTCTTC
TRBJ1-1,many,TRBV7-9,.,CASSHPEHQVDTEAFF,TGTGCCAGCAGCCATCCAGAGCATCAGGTAGACACTGAAGCTTTCTTT
TRBJ2-3,.,TRBV28,.,CASSLGGAGTDTQYF,TGTGCCAGCAGTTTAGGGGGAGCCGGCACAGATACGCAGTATTTT
TRBJ2-1,many,TRBV7-8,.,CASSFWSYNEQFF,TGTGCCAGCAGCTTCTGGTCTTACAATGAGCAGTTCTTC
TRBJ2-1,many,TRBV12-3/TRBV12-4,.,CASSFSLIVSNNEQFF,TGTGCCAGCAGTTTTTCCCTCATTGTGAGTAACAATGAGCAGTTCTTC
TRBJ1-2,many,TRBV6-1,.,CASRFPTGGYTF,TGTGCCAGCAGGTTCCCCACAGGCGGCTACACCTTC
TRBJ1-1,few,TRBV18,.,CASSPDTRGEAFF,TGTGCCAGCTCACCCGACACCAGGGGTGAAGCTTTCTTT
TRBJ2-7,few,TRBV20-1,TRBD2,CSARDLLAGDFYEQYF,TGCAGTGCTAGAGATCTGCTAGCGGGAGACTTCTACGAGCAGTACTTC
TRBJ2-2,many,TRBV12-3/TRBV12-4,.,CASITTTNTGELFF,TGTGCCAGCATCACCACAACGAACACCGGGGAGCTGTTTTTT
TRBJ1-1,many,TRBV28,.,CASSSPDTQNTEAFF,TGTGCCAGCAGTTCCCCGGACACCCAAAACACTGAAGCTTTCTTT
TRBJ1-5,once,TRBV28,.,CASSPSAGSKPQHF,TGTGCCAGCAGCCCTAGCGCCGGTAGTAAGCCCCAGCATTTT
TRBJ2-5,many,TRBV6-2/TRBV6-3,TRBD2,CASSYPLVAGQETQYF,TGTGCCAGCAGTTACCCCCTGGTAGCGGGGCAAGAGACCCAGTACTTC
TRBJ1-1,many,TRBV29-1,.,CSVALWRSLRGNTEAFF,TGCAGCGTTGCACTTTGGCGGTCTCTTAGGGGGAACACTGAAGCTTTCTTT
TRBJ1-2,.,TRBV29-1,.,CSVEGLRVYGYTF,TGCAGCGTTGAGGGCCTGAGGGTGTATGGCTACACCTTC
TRBJ2-1,once,TRBV29-1,.,CSVEDYSGTYNEQFF,TGCAGCGTTGAAGATTACTCCGGGACTTACAATGAGCAGTTCTTC
TRBJ1-2,many,TRBV28,TRBD1,CASSYGQGRYGYTF,TGTGCCAGCAGTTATGGACAGGGGAGGTATGGCTACACCTTC
TRBJ2-5,.,TRBV12-3/TRBV12-4,TRBD1,CASSPMTGGTQYF,TGTGCCAGCAGTCCAATGACAGGGGGGACCCAGTACTTC
TRBJ1-2,.,TRBV29-1,TRBD1,CSVEAGTGKNYYGYTF,TGCAGCGTTGAAGCCGGGACAGGGAAGAACTACTATGGCTACACCTTC
TRBJ1-3,.,TRBV4-2,.,CASSQEAVLGNTIYF,TGTGCCAGCAGCCAAGAGGCGGTCCTGGGAAACACCATATATTTT
TRBJ2-7,many,TRBV20-1,TRBD1,CSARRQGVSYEQYF,TGCAGTGCTAGACGACAGGGGGTTTCCTACGAGCAGTACTTC
TRBJ2-1,many,TRBV29-1,TRBD2,CSVDQSGGSGGAGEQFF,TGCAGCGTTGATCAATCTGGGGGAAGCGGGGGGGCGGGTGAGCAGTTCTTC
TRBJ2-1,many,TRBV5-4,.,CASSLVNGAYNEQFF,TGTGCCAGCAGCTTGGTAAACGGAGCTTACAATGAGCAGTTCTTC
TRBJ2-5,few,TRBV20-1,TRBD1,CSARGDRGHQETQYF,TGCAGTGCTAGAGGGGACAGGGGGCACCAAGAGACCCAGTACTTC
TRBJ1-1,many,TRBV28,.,CASRSKAGTDATEAFF,TGTGCCAGCAGAAGCAAAGCCGGGACCGACGCGACTGAAGCTTTCTTT
TRBJ2-1,few,TRBV29-1,.,CSVPTYNEQFF,TGCAGCGTTCCTACATACAATGAGCAGTTCTTC
TRBJ2-3,many,TRBV10-3,TRBD1,CASLPDRGYTDTQYF,TGTGCCAGCCTACCGGACAGGGGTTACACAGATACGCAGTATTTT
TRBJ2-5,many,TRBV7-2,TRBD2,CASSSSGLAGEETQYF,TGTGCCAGCAGCTCCTCGGGACTAGCGGGGGAAGAGACCCAGTACTTC
TRBJ2-1,once,TRBV20-1,TRBD2,CSARTLAGYNEQFF,TGCAGTGCTAGGACACTAGCGGGGTACAATGAGCAGTTCTTC
TRBJ2-2,many,TRBV9,.,CASSAPENTGELFF,TGTGCCAGCAGCGCCCCGGAGAACACCGGGGAGCTGTTTTTT
TRBJ1-5,few,TRBV12-3/TRBV12-4,.,CASSFSSKYSNQPQHF,TGTGCCAGCAGTTTCTCCTCCAAATATAGCAATCAGCCCCAGCATTTT
TRBJ2-2,.,TRBV28,.,CASSSGSSVKELFF,TGTGCCAGCAGTTCTGGGAGTAGCGTGAAGGAGCTGTTTTTT
TRBJ1-1,many,TRBV7-9,TRBD1,CASSLDRGLWDTEAFF,TGTGCCAGCAGCTTAGACAGGGGGCTTTGGGACACTGAAGCTTTCTTT